This T cell receptor beta chain was captured in a study of blood T cells in healthy people across ages. General observations from the study: With donor CMV status unknown, expanded clonotype changes were possibly confounded.

The use of a sample-barcoded 5' primer and a J-beta primer mix characterized a second PCR of roughly 6 to 11 cycles. Using its own MiXCR run on the 5' RACE reads, TCRdb lists one record per CDR3 protein. The sample lists around 970,000 distinct CDR3 sequences, roughly 50% seen once, with 20% to 25% in the top ten. Ranging in age from roughly 6 to 90, the donors were healthy Caucasian individuals from Russia. The CDR3 has 13 amino acids. Trimming left V 3 bases short and J 7 bases short, with 13 bases between. The germline gives CDR1 MGHRA, CDR2 YSYEKL. A word on this clonotype: No antigen is known for it.

This chain connects TRBV4-1 to TRBJ2-7; TRBD2 might be the D (6 bases). The sequenced sample consisted of blood. The clonotype comes from a woman aged 55-69 years in good health. As DNA, the CDR3 is TGCGCCAGCAGCCAGACGCTCCGGGAGGAGCAGTACTTC. This codes for CASSQTLREEQYF.